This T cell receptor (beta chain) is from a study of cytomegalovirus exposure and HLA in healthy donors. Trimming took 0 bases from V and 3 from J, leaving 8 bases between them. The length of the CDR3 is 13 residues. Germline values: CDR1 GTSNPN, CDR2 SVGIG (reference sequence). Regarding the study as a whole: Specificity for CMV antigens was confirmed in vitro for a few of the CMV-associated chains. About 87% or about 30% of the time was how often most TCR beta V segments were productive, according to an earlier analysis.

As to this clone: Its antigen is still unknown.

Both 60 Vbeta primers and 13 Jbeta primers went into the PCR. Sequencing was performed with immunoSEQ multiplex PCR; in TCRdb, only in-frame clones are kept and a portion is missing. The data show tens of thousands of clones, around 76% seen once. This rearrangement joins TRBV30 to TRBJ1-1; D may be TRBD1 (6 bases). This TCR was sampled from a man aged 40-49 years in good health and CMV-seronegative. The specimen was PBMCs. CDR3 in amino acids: CAWSVNRDTEAFF. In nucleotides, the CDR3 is TGTGCCTGGAGTGTTAACAGGGACACTGAAGCTTTCTTT.